The 7 T cell receptor beta chains given below trace back to one sample, sequenced in a study of blood T cell repertoires in COVID-19. TCRdb's copy holds only in-frame clones and misses some; the assay was immunoSEQ multiplex PCR. The table lists 150,000 to 250,000 clones, less than 95% of them singletons. The sequencing sample was made of peripheral blood. These receptors originate from a young man with COVID-19, enrolled during active disease.

This chain connects TRBV7-6 to TRBJ2-1; TRBD2 matches at 12 bases. The V gene's germline CDR1 is SGHVS and CDR2 FNYEAQ. Trimming took 1 base from V and 8 from J; bases not matched to a gene: 9. The CDR3 is 17 amino acids. CDR3 DNA sequence: TGTGCCAGCAGCTTAGAGGCTAGCGGGGGGGCAATCGATGAGCAGTTCTTC. Its translation: CASSLEASGGAIDEQFF.

V is TRBV6-5 and J is TRBJ1-2; a possible D gene is TRBD1 (5 bases). The germline V gene has CDR1 MNHEY and CDR2 SVGAGI. This CDR3 is built from 13 residues. V lost 8 bases to trimming and J lost 0 bases, with 10 bases between them. The CDR3: CASFRGTNYGYTF. CDR3 coding DNA: TGTGCCAGCTTTCGGGGGACTAACTATGGCTACACCTTC.

The CDR3 bases are TGTGCCAGCAGCTTAAGTAACAAGAACACTGAAGCTTTCTTT. It codes for CASSLSNKNTEAFF. V is TRBV7-6 and J is TRBJ1-1; D not certain. This CDR3 spans 14 amino acids. CDR1 is SGHVS, CDR2 FNYEAQ, per germline. V lost 2 bases, J lost 1 base, and 8 bases lay in between.

In this sample, this clone turned up once. The chain joins TRBV5-4 to TRBJ2-7, with 8 bases lining up with TRBD1. Germline loops: CDR1 SGHNT, CDR2 YYREEE (reference sequence). This CDR3 contains 13 residues. Trimming took 0 bases from V and 4 from J; bases not matched to a gene: 0. CDR3 amino acids: CASSLDRGYEQYF. The CDR3 region has the DNA TGTGCCAGCAGCTTGGACAGGGGGTACGAGCAGTACTTC. Full variable domain (missing parts from reference TRBV5-4 and TRBJ2-7): ETGVTQSPTHLIKTRGQQVTLRCSSQSGHNTVSWYQQALGQGPQFIFQYYREEENGRGNFPPRFSGLQFPNYSSELNVNALELDDSALYLCASSLDRGYEQYFGPGTRLTVT.

The rearrangement links TRBV27 to TRBJ2-2, with D tentatively TRBD2 (6 bases). V was shortened by 8 bases and J by 5 bases, with 27 bases between the two germline ends. In germline, CDR1 is MNHEY, CDR2 SMNVEV (reference sequence). The CDR3 runs 18 residues. The CDR3: CASGQSLGGSTPTGELFF. Written as DNA, the CDR3 is TGTGCCAGCGGACAAAGTCTTGGAGGGTCGACCCCAACCGGGGAGCTGTTTTTT.

This chain connects TRBV7-9 to TRBJ1-6; TRBD1 agrees at 8 bases. The germline gives CDR1 SEHNR, CDR2 FQNEAQ (reference sequence). J gave up 10 bases and V 7 bases, and 6 bases lay outside the gene matches. The CDR3 is made up of 13 amino acids. As DNA, the CDR3 is TGTGCCAGCAAATTGACAGGGGAATCACCCCTCCACTTT. Protein: CASKLTGESPLHF.

The J gene is TRBJ1-5, the V gene TRBV6-5; 8 bases are shared with TRBD1. With 5 bases clipped from V and 6 bases from J, the junction kept 9 bases outside the gene matches. Germline V lookup: CDR1 MNHEY, CDR2 SVGAGI. This CDR3 region has 15 residues. The CDR3: CASSLDRVGTQPQHF. DNA of the CDR3: TGTGCCAGCAGTCTGGACAGGGTTGGGACTCAGCCCCAGCATTTT.